This T cell receptor beta chain was documented in a study of T cell changes during pregnancy in multiple sclerosis. Germline lookup yields CDR1 SGHRS and CDR2 YFSETQ. The CDR3 length is 15 residues. J gave up 6 bases and V 5 bases, and 9 bases lay outside the gene matches. The data were produced by immunoSEQ multiplex PCR, yet TCRdb's version contains in-frame clones alone and is incomplete. Of 67,000 or so clones listed, almost 95% are singletons. The chain carries TRBV5-1 and TRBJ2-3, with TRBD2 matching over 10 bases. Sequences were derived from CD8+ T cells from peripheral blood mononuclear cells, sampled in the third trimester of pregnancy. This clonotype was obtained from a female donor in good health, enrolled as a control in a pregnancy study. The DNA for the CDR3 is TGCGCCAGCAGTACGAATAGCGGGGGGATTGATACGCAGTATTTT. Translation gives CASSTNSGGIDTQYF.